These 7 T cell receptor beta chains share one sample of origin, sequenced in a study of neurological immune-mediated disorders. TCRdb reprocessed the 5' RACE reads with MiXCR, giving one entry per CDR3 protein. The sample contains about 46,000 distinct CDR3 sequences, 4% to 5.5% of which appear only once. The sequenced sample consisted of PBMCs. The source of these receptors is a woman aged 55 to 70 with multiple sclerosis.

This clonotype was found many times. This rearrangement joins TRBV15 to TRBJ2-1; 8 bases match TRBD2. The CDR3 contains 16 residues. V lost 0 bases to trimming and J lost 6 bases; unmatched junction nucleotides: 7. Germline V CDR1 and CDR2: LNHNV, YYDKDF (reference sequence). CDR3 sequence (DNA): TGTGCCACCAGCAGAGATCGGGCGGGAGGTCTCAATGAGCAGTTCTTC. Translated: CATSRDRAGGLNEQFF.

The rearrangement joins TRBV7-2 to TRBJ1-2, with D unclear. Trimming removed 1 base from V and 0 bases from J, with 9 bases in between. The CDR3 totals 15 residues. Germline CDR1 and CDR2: SGHTA and FQGNSA. The CDR3 nucleotides read TGTGCCAGCAGCTTAGGAGCAGTAGCTAACTATGGCTACACCTTC. It specifies CASSLGAVANYGYTF.

There are many counts of this clonotype. The rearrangement joins TRBV3-1 to TRBJ2-3; D is unresolved. The CDR3 length is 14 residues. Trimming left V 1 base short and J 6 bases short, with 11 bases between. CDR1 is LGHDT and CDR2 is YNNKEL in the germline V gene (reference sequence). The CDR3: CASSQAHPVDTQYF. The CDR3 nucleotides read TGTGCCAGCAGCCAAGCCCACCCAGTGGATACGCAGTATTTT.

This rearrangement joins TRBV10-2 to TRBJ1-1; TRBD1 agrees at 9 bases. Per the germline V gene, CDR1 is WSHSY and CDR2 is SAAADI. V shed 6 bases and J 7 bases; nucleotides not matched to a gene: 9. The CDR3 is 14 residues long. The CDR3 loop reads CASRAGTGRGEAFF. In DNA, the CDR3 is TGCGCCAGCAGGGCCGGGACAGGGAGGGGTGAAGCTTTCTTT.

This clonotype was seen ten or more times. The rearrangement joins TRBV15 to TRBJ1-4; D gene ambiguous. Germline V gene lookup returns CDR1 LNHNV and CDR2 YYDKDF (reference sequence). V was shortened by 1 base and J by 6 bases, with 12 bases between the two germline ends. The CDR3 consists of 15 residues. The CDR3 protein is CATSRGGPRDEKLFF. The DNA for the CDR3 is TGTGCCACCAGCAGAGGTGGCCCAAGGGATGAAAAACTGTTTTTT.

This clonotype was seen more than once but under ten times. This chain joins TRBV20-1 and TRBJ1-1; D call uncertain. V was trimmed by 1 base and J by 4 bases, leaving 10 bases between them. The CDR3 loop spans 13 amino acids. The V gene's germline CDR1 is DFQATT and CDR2 SNEGSKA (reference sequence). The CDR3 DNA follows: TGCAGTGCTAGAGTATCTGCGGGCACTGAAGCTTTCTTT. Protein product: CSARVSAGTEAFF.

This clonotype was seen more than once but under ten times. The rearrangement uses TRBV20-1 and TRBJ2-1; possible D gene TRBD2, 7 bases. The CDR3 contains 14 residues. V dropped 6 bases and J dropped 4 bases, with 16 bases sitting between them. The V gene's germline CDR1 is DFQATT and CDR2 SNEGSKA (reference sequence). The CDR3 bases are TGCAGTGCGGACGGGGGGCCAAATTACAATGAGCAGTTCTTC. It is translated as CSADGGPNYNEQFF.